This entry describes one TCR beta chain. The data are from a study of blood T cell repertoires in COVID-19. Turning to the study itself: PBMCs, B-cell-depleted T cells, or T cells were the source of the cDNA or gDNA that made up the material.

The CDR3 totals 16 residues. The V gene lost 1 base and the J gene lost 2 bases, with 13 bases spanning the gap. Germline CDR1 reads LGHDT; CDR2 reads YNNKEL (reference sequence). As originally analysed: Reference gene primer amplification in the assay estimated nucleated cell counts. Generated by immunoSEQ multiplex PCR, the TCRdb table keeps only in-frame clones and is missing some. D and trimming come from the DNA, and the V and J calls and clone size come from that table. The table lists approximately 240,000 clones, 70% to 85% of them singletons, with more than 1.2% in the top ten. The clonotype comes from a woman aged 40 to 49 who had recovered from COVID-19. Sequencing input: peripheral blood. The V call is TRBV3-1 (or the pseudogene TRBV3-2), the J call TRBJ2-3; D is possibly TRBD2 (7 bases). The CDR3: CASSQVFGGLTDTQYF. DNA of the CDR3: TGTGCCAGCAGCCAAGTTTTCGGGGGGCTCACAGATACGCAGTATTTT.